This TCR beta chain was identified in a study of T cells in Graves' hyperthyroidism and ophthalmopathy. Study background: The initial diagnosis was the point when peripheral blood was collected, ahead of any treatment.

TCR beta CDR3 region amplification was performed from RNA transcripts. Researchers ran a first-round RT-PCR on the TCR CDR3 using the HTBI primer set. TCRdb processed the multiplex PCR reads anew with MiXCR; each CDR3 protein has one entry. This table has about 110,000 distinct CDR3 sequences, roughly 15% appearing once. This clonotype was recorded many times. The V and J ends lost 0 bases and 3 bases respectively, with 6 bases between them. This CDR3 has 13 residues. Germline-derived CDR1 and CDR2 are SGDLS and YYNGEE. The specimen sequenced was blood. The chain employs TRBV9 and TRBJ1-1; no reliable D call. The TCR comes from a woman aged 50 to 60 with Graves' hyperthyroidism. The CDR3 spells CASSVEVYTEAFF. The CDR3 region has the DNA TGTGCCAGCAGCGTAGAAGTATACACTGAAGCTTTCTTT.